The T cell receptor (beta chain) under discussion was sequenced for a study of blood T cell repertoires in COVID-19. Study in general: Samples taken during acute and convalescent COVID-19 were collected in the United States, Italy and Spain. Nucleic acid was either cDNA or gDNA, and it came from T cells, B-cell-depleted T cells, or PBMCs.

V shed 4 bases and J shed 1 base, with 11 bases lying between them. Germline V gene lookup returns CDR1 SEHNR and CDR2 FQNEAQ (reference sequence). The CDR3 spans 14 residues. Original methodology: It was from reference gene primer amplification that nucleated cell counts were estimated. TCRdb's copy holds only in-frame clones and misses some; the assay was immunoSEQ multiplex PCR. The DNA gave D and trimming, while V, J and clone size come from that table. The table shows tens of thousands of clones, with over 80% occurring only once. Sequencing was carried out using peripheral blood. V gene TRBV7-9 combines with J gene TRBJ2-7; D is possibly TRBD1 (6 bases). This TCR came from a woman aged 45-60 years with acute or convalescent COVID-19. The CDR3 here is CASSSRQDSYEQYF. The CDR3 bases are TGTGCCAGCAGCTCCCGACAGGATTCCTACGAGCAGTACTTC. The full variable domain, completed using reference TRBV7-9 and TRBJ2-7, is DTGVSQNPRHKITKRGQNVTFRCDPISEHNRLYWYRQTLGQGPEFLTYFQNEAQLEKSRLLSDRFSAERPKGSFSTLEIQRTEQGDSAMYLCASSSRQDSYEQYFGPGTRLTVT.